These T cell receptor beta chains were read from a single sample in a study of blood T cell repertoires in COVID-19. TCRdb's table, derived via immunoSEQ multiplex PCR, lists solely in-frame clones and lacks some. This table holds more than 50,000 clones, around 83% found once. The sample consisted of peripheral blood. These receptors were obtained from an older woman with acute or convalescent COVID-19. Each CDR3 is given with its conserved first and last residue. A D gene is named only where the DNA matches it firmly. Clone sizes are given selectively: once, few, many, or a class where the clone is expanded.

TRBJ2-5,TRBV18,-,TRBD2,TGTGCCAGCTCACCACCCCTTCTCCCCAGCGGGAAAGAGACCCAGTACTTC,CASSPPLLPSGKETQYF
TRBJ1-2,TRBV12-3/TRBV12-4,-,-,TGTGCCAGCAGTTCGGTGAATCCCTATGGCTACACCTTC,CASSSVNPYGYTF
TRBJ1-1,TRBV6-6,-,-,TGTGCCAGCAGTTACTCGATCCTGCGGTCTGAAGCTTTCTTT,CASSYSILRSEAFF
TRBJ1-5,TRBV7-2,-,TRBD1,TGTGCCAGCAGCTTAGGGGGACAGTATAGCAATCAGCCCCAGCATTTT,CASSLGGQYSNQPQHF
TRBJ2-3,TRBV5-1,-,-,TGCGCCAGCAGCTGGGGACAAAACATTGACACAGATACGCAGTATTTT,CASSWGQNIDTDTQYF
TRBJ1-2,TRBV19,-,-,TGTGCCAGTAGTATAGATCTAAGACAGATCTATGGCTACACCTTC,CASSIDLRQIYGYTF
TRBJ2-7,TRBV3-1/TRBV3-2,-,TRBD2,TGTGCCAGCAGCCGCCGTTGGACTAGCGGGAGTGGCGAGCAGTACTTC,CASSRRWTSGSGEQYF
TRBJ2-5,TRBV11-3,-,-,TGTGCCAGCAGCTTGGGGCAGGGAGAGACCCAGTACTTC,CASSLGQGETQYF
TRBJ2-7,TRBV11-2,-,TRBD2,TGTGCCAGCAGTCCGGGACTAGCCCGAGCCGGGGAGCAGTACTTC,CASSPGLARAGEQYF
TRBJ1-6,TRBV5-6,few,-,TGTGCCAGCAGCCTGCCGGGTGGCAGGGGATCACCCCTCCACTTT,CASSLPGGRGSPLHF
TRBJ1-1,TRBV19,-,TRBD1,TGTGCCAGTAGCGATTACAGGGGTCCAAACACTGAAGCTTTCTTT,CASSDYRGPNTEAFF
TRBJ2-1,TRBV25-1,-,TRBD1,TGTGCCAGCAGTGAATATGGACAGGGAGTTAATGAGCAGTTCTTC,CASSEYGQGVNEQFF
TRBJ1-2,TRBV6-5,-,-,TGTGCCAGCAGAAGCTCCGACATACCTTTGGCTGGCTACACCTTC,CASRSSDIPLAGYTF
TRBJ1-3,TRBV4-2,-,TRBD1,TGTGCCAGCAGCCACCCACAGGGGGCACTCGGAAACACCATATATTTT,CASSHPQGALGNTIYF
TRBJ2-3,TRBV7-3,-,TRBD2,TGTGCCAGCAGCTTTGGCGGGGGGAACTCAGATACGCAGTATTTT,CASSFGGGNSDTQYF
TRBJ2-1,TRBV15,-,-,TGTGCCACCAGCAGAGATTTCGCGTTCCCGGACAATGAGCAGTTCTTC,CATSRDFAFPDNEQFF
TRBJ1-1,TRBV14,-,-,TGTGCCAGCAGCCAAGGTCCGGGGTGGAACACTGAAGCTTTCTTT,CASSQGPGWNTEAFF
TRBJ1-2,TRBV29-1,few,TRBD1,TGCAGCGGTGGACAGGGCAAGGGCTACACCTTC,CSGGQGKGYTF
TRBJ1-2,TRBV28,-,TRBD1,TGTGCCAGCAGCTATACCCGGACAGGGGGCTCGTATGGCTACACCTTC,CASSYTRTGGSYGYTF
TRBJ2-3,TRBV7-2,-,TRBD2,TGTGCCAGCAGCCCCCGGGTCGGGTCTAGCGGGGTACGTGATACGCAGTATTTT,CASSPRVGSSGVRDTQYF
TRBJ2-3,TRBV19,-,-,TGTGCCAGTAGTATGGGGTGGGGCGATACGCAGTATTTT,CASSMGWGDTQYF
TRBJ2-3,TRBV6-4,-,-,TGTGCCAGCAGTGACTCCCTAGCCCCTAGCACAGATACGCAGTATTTT,CASSDSLAPSTDTQYF
TRBJ2-2,TRBV15,-,TRBD2,TGTGCCACCAGCAGAGGGGGGGGTGCCGGGGAGCTGTTTTTT,CATSRGGGAGELFF
TRBJ1-4,TRBV5-1,-,-,TGCGCCAGCAGCTCGACAGGAGAAAGGTTCGAGAAACTGTTTTTT,CASSSTGERFEKLFF
TRBJ1-3,TRBV7-2,once,-,TGTGCCAGCAGCTCCTACGCGGGATACTCTGGAAACACCATATATTTT,CASSSYAGYSGNTIYF
TRBJ2-2,TRBV6-1,-,-,TGTGCCAGCAGTGAATTCCCGGGAACGATTAAGGGGGAGCTGTTTTTT,CASSEFPGTIKGELFF
TRBJ2-2,TRBV3-1/TRBV3-2,-,-,TGTGCCAGCAGCCTTTCGGGTACCGGGGAGCTGTTTTTT,CASSLSGTGELFF
TRBJ1-2,TRBV14,few,-,TGTGCCAGCAGCCAAAAACGGGGATCTGGCTACACCTTC,CASSQKRGSGYTF
TRBJ2-5,TRBV6-1,-,-,TGTGCCAGCAGTTTCGGAACAGTCCCCCAAGAGACCCAGTACTTC,CASSFGTVPQETQYF